The 29 T cell receptor beta chains given below trace back to one sample, sequenced in a study of blood T cell repertoires in COVID-19. Assay: immunoSEQ multiplex PCR; the TCRdb copy retains only in-frame clones and omits some. The repertoire holds some 280,000 clones, just under 85% seen once, with approximately 4.1% in the top ten. Sequencing was performed on peripheral blood. Receptors were obtained from a woman aged 50 to 60 with active or convalescent COVID-19.

The rearrangement joins TRBV28 to TRBJ1-6; D is ambiguous. Germline V gives CDR1 MDHEN, CDR2 SYDVKM. The CDR3 loop spans 11 amino acids. Trimming pared 8 bases from V and 12 bases from J, leaving 11 bases between. The CDR3 nucleotides read TGTGCCAGCTCCGGCGGCCTACCCCTCCACTTT. Amino acid sequence: CASSGGLPLHF.

For the CDR3, the DNA is TGCGCCAGCTTGGGGACCCCCCCCGGGACACTCAACACTGAAGCTTTCTTT. This sequence encodes CASLGTPPGTLNTEAFF. The chain combines TRBV23-1 with TRBJ1-1; perhaps TRBD1 as D (6 bases). TRBV23-1 is designated an ORF whose function remains uncertain. The length of the CDR3 is 17 residues. Trimming shortened V by 8 bases and J by 2 bases, and 24 bases separated the two germline ends.

The chain recombines TRBV12-2 with TRBJ2-2; TRBD2 is taken as the D call from the table, unchecked against the DNA. TRBV12-2 is a recognized pseudogene. The CDR3 sequence is 13 residues long. This CDR3 is CASRPLAPGELFF. DNA of the CDR3: TGTGCAAGTCGCCCACTAGCCCCTGGAGAGCTGTTTTTT.

The chain combines TRBV5-1 with TRBJ1-1, with 9 positions matching TRBD1. The CDR3 is 14 residues long. CDR1 is SGHRS and CDR2 is YFSETQ in the germline V gene. V lost 7 bases and J lost 0; bases outside the gene matches: 4. CDR3 nucleotide sequence: TGCGCCAGCGGACAGGGGTTTATGAACACTGAAGCTTTCTTT. This translates into CASGQGFMNTEAFF.

This clone has a single count. The chain links TRBV4-1 to TRBJ2-1; possible D gene TRBD2, 6 bases. The CDR3 totals 16 residues. Germline V CDR1 and CDR2: MGHRA, YSYEKL. V was trimmed by 4 bases and J by 7 bases, leaving 20 bases between them. In DNA, the CDR3 is TGCGCCAGCAGCCGACAACCCGGGGCCGGGGGAAATGAGCAGTTCTTC. Its protein is CASSRQPGAGGNEQFF.

V gene TRBV3-1 (or the pseudogene TRBV3-2) combines with J gene TRBJ1-4; 8 bases fit TRBD1. The CDR3 is made up of 15 amino acids. The V segment lost 4 bases and the J segment 6 bases; nucleotides outside the gene matches: 7. The V gene's germline CDR1 is LGHDT and CDR2 YNNKEL (reference sequence). CDR3 loop: CASSPLPGGDEKLFF. CDR3 nucleotides: TGTGCCAGCAGCCCGCTTCCAGGGGGCGATGAAAAACTGTTTTTT.

The J gene is TRBJ2-5, the V gene TRBV7-9, with D maybe TRBD1 (6 bases). The germline V gene has CDR1 SEHNR and CDR2 FQNEAQ (reference sequence). With 8 bases removed from V and 4 bases from J, the gap between germline ends came to 17 bases. The CDR3 has 14 amino acids. CDR3 region: CASGQPVGGETQYF. CDR3 in DNA: TGTGCCAGCGGACAGCCCGTAGGGGGAGAGACCCAGTACTTC.

This clone occurred once. The chain links TRBV5-1 to TRBJ1-2; possibly TRBD1 for D (6 bases). CDR1 SGHRS and CDR2 YFSETQ come from the germline V gene. V dropped 4 bases and J dropped 4 bases, with 8 bases sitting between them. CDR3 size: 12 residues. CDR3 sequence (DNA): TGCGCCAGCAGCATGGACAGCTATGGCTACACCTTC. As protein: CASSMDSYGYTF.

The rearrangement joins TRBV5-1 to TRBJ2-5; D ambiguous. Germline loops: CDR1 SGHRS, CDR2 YFSETQ. V was shortened by 2 bases and J by 3 bases, with 2 bases between the two germline ends. The CDR3 loop spans 11 amino acids. CDR3: CASSFKETQYF. CDR3 DNA sequence: TGCGCCAGCAGCTTTAAAGAGACCCAGTACTTC.

The gene calls are TRBV12-5 and TRBJ1-1, with D perhaps matching TRBD1 (5 bases). The CDR3 has 11 amino acids. The ends were cut back, 2 bases at V and 8 bases at J, with 6 bases in the middle. Germline-derived CDR1 and CDR2 are LGHNT and FRNRAP. CDR3 region: CASGLRGEAFF. CDR3 nucleotides: TGTGCTAGTGGTTTGCGGGGGGAAGCTTTCTTT.

This clone was counted between two and nine times. V usage is TRBV7-8 and J usage is TRBJ1-1; D is undetermined. V was cut by 3 bases and J by 0 bases, with 8 bases left in between. Germline V gene sequence: CDR1 SGHVS, CDR2 FQNEAQ. This CDR3 contains 14 residues. The CDR3 sequence: CASSFTEMNTEAFF. The CDR3 DNA reads as TGTGCCAGCAGCTTTACAGAGATGAACACTGAAGCTTTCTTT.

The CDR3 DNA follows: TGTGCCAGCGGCATTAGCCGCATTTTCCCTAGCGCATCGAACACCGGGGAGCTGTTTTTT. Its translation is CASGISRIFPSASNTGELFF. The J gene is TRBJ2-2, the V gene TRBV7-9; tentatively, D is TRBD2 (6 bases). Germline V CDR1 and CDR2: SEHNR, FQNEAQ (reference sequence). The ends were cut back, 8 bases at V and 0 bases at J, with 28 bases in the middle. CDR3 length equals 20 residues.

In the case of this clone: This CDR3 is also generated by other DNA sequences in the sample. The chain links TRBV5-1 to TRBJ1-5, with 7 bases identical to TRBD1. The CDR3 consists of 14 residues. Germline V lookup: CDR1 SGHRS, CDR2 YFSETQ. V trimming: 4 bases; J trimming: 2 bases; junction bases outside the gene matches: 3. CDR3 bases: TGCGCCAGCAGCCCTGGACAGGGCAATCAGCCCCAGCATTTT. Its translation: CASSPGQGNQPQHF.

The J gene is TRBJ2-2, the V gene TRBV19, with 15 bases identical to TRBD2. Germline V gives CDR1 LNHDA, CDR2 SQIVND (reference sequence). This CDR3 spans 18 amino acids. V shed 6 bases and J 1 base; nucleotides not matched to a gene: 6. This chain's CDR3 is CASRDPGLAGGNTGELFF. The CDR3, as DNA: TGTGCCAGTAGAGATCCGGGACTAGCGGGAGGGAACACCGGGGAGCTGTTTTTT.

The rearrangement links TRBV2 to TRBJ1-1; TRBD1 is a possible D gene (6 bases). Trimming cost V 4 bases and J 2 bases, with 8 bases left between them. Germline CDR1 SNHLY, CDR2 FYNNEI. The CDR3 has 13 amino acids. For the CDR3, the DNA is TGTGCCAGCAGTGGGGGACAAAACACTGAAGCTTTCTTT. Its protein product is CASSGGQNTEAFF.

The V gene is TRBV20-1, the J gene TRBJ1-5, with a possible D match to TRBD1 (6 bases). CDR3 size: 16 residues. CDR1 and CDR2 (germline): DFQATT, SNEGSKA (reference sequence). Trimming stripped 3 bases from V and 0 bases from J, with 15 bases between. The CDR3 region has the DNA TGCAGTGCTAGTTCCTTACAGGGATATAGCAATCAGCCCCAGCATTTT. Translating gives CSASSLQGYSNQPQHF.

This sequence joins TRBV5-1 and TRBJ2-5, with TRBD1 identical over 10 bases. Trimming cost V 0 bases and J 1 base; bases outside gene matches: 3. CDR1 and CDR2 from the germline V gene are SGHRS and YFSETQ. There are 16 residues in the CDR3. The CDR3 here is CASSLEGDRGQETQYF. The CDR3 DNA reads as TGCGCCAGCAGCTTGGAAGGGGACAGGGGCCAAGAGACCCAGTACTTC.

This clone has only one observation. The rearrangement links TRBV11-2 to TRBJ2-1; a weak D match, TRBD2 (6 bases). The CDR3 contains 12 residues. The V gene lost 3 bases and the J gene lost 6 bases, with 6 bases spanning the gap. CDR1 and CDR2 from the germline V gene are SGHAT and FQNNGV. Written as DNA, the CDR3 is TGTGCCAGCAGCTTCGGGAGCAATGAGCAGTTCTTC. Protein: CASSFGSNEQFF. Full variable domain (outside the CDR3, taken from reference TRBV11-2 and TRBJ2-1): EAGVAQSPRYKIIEKRQSVAFWCNPISGHATLYWYQQILGQGPKLLIQFQNNGVVDDSQLPKDRFSAERLKGVDSTLKIQPAKLEDSAVYLCASSFGSNEQFFGPGTRLTVL.

J is TRBJ2-7 and V is TRBV29-1; possibly TRBD1 for D (5 bases). Germline V gene data show CDR1 as SQVTM and CDR2 as ANQGSEA. V was pared by 6 bases and J by 6 bases, with 15 bases between. This CDR3 comprises 12 residues. The CDR3 DNA follows: TGCAGCGTCCTAGGGGTAGCTCCCGAGCAGTACTTC. Translation: CSVLGVAPEQYF.

Of note for this clone: Distinct nucleotide sequences in the sample also encode this CDR3. The rearrangement joins TRBV11-3 to TRBJ2-1; 9 bases match TRBD2. The CDR3 spans 15 residues. J gave up 0 bases and V 5 bases, and 2 bases lay outside the gene matches. Per the germline V gene, CDR1 is SGHNT and CDR2 is YENEEA. The CDR3 DNA follows: TGTGCCAGCAGCATTAGCGGGAGCTCCTACAATGAGCAGTTCTTC. Translation: CASSISGSSYNEQFF.

CDR3 DNA: TGTGCCACCAGCAGAGCCCTAGCGGGAGAGTCCCACGAGCAGTACTTC. Translated, it gives CATSRALAGESHEQYF. The chain employs TRBV15 and TRBJ2-7, with 10 bases fitting TRBD2. Germline CDR1 is LNHNV and CDR2 is YYDKDF (reference sequence). V shed 1 base, J shed 5 bases, and the junction held 8 bases outside the gene matches. The CDR3 contains 16 residues.

The chain joins TRBV7-7 to TRBJ2-2, with a possible D match to TRBD2 (6 bases). Per germline, CDR1 SSHAT and CDR2 FNYEAQ (reference sequence). The V gene lost 5 bases and the J gene lost 4 bases, with 14 bases spanning the gap. CDR3 length: 15 amino acids. CDR3 amino acids: CASSPAGRGTGELFF. DNA for the CDR3: TGTGCCAGCAGCCCGGCGGGGAGAGGCACCGGGGAGCTGTTTTTT.

The chain carries TRBV5-5 and TRBJ1-3, with D unresolved. Germline V CDR1 and CDR2: SGHKS, YYEKEE (reference sequence). This CDR3 region has 17 residues. Deletions cut 0 bases from V and 7 bases from J, with 20 bases between. CDR3 sequence: CASSLGQASLLRNTIYF. The DNA for the CDR3 is TGTGCCAGCAGCTTGGGGCAGGCCTCTTTATTAAGGAACACCATATATTTT.

This clone was counted a single time. The J gene is TRBJ2-3, the V gene TRBV30; D might be TRBD2 (5 bases). In germline, CDR1 is GTSNPN, CDR2 SVGIG (reference sequence). The CDR3 is made up of 14 amino acids. Trimming pared 4 bases from V and 0 bases from J, leaving 11 bases between. Here the CDR3 reads CAWNRGPSTDTQYF. For the CDR3, the DNA is TGTGCCTGGAATCGCGGGCCTAGCACAGATACGCAGTATTTT.

This clone has only one observation. This rearrangement joins TRBV19 to TRBJ1-1; D is perhaps TRBD1 (6 bases). V lost 4 bases to trimming and J lost 0 bases, with 12 bases between them. The CDR3 extends over 15 amino acids. Germline V gene data show CDR1 as LNHDA and CDR2 as SQIVND (reference sequence). CDR3 DNA: TGTGCCAGTAGTAGCCAGGGGAACATGAACACTGAAGCTTTCTTT. This sequence encodes CASSSQGNMNTEAFF.

This clone was seen more than once but under ten times. The V gene is TRBV29-1, the J gene TRBJ1-2; 7 bases map to TRBD1. This CDR3 has 12 residues. V was clipped by 6 bases and J by 8 bases; unmatched bases: 9. Germline V gene data show CDR1 as SQVTM and CDR2 as ANQGSEA. The CDR3 loop reads CSVSDRVSGYTF. Here the CDR3 DNA reads TGCAGCGTCTCCGACAGGGTGAGCGGCTACACCTTC.

CDR3 in amino acids: CASSSPGDRGGAFF. The DNA of the CDR3 is TGTGCCAGCAGTTCCCCCGGGGACAGGGGTGGCGCTTTCTTT. The chain is built from TRBV6-5 and TRBJ1-1, with TRBD1 matching 10 bases. The length of the CDR3 is 14 residues. The V and J ends lost 4 bases and 11 bases, in that order; junction bases with no gene match: 10. The germline gives CDR1 MNHEY, CDR2 SVGAGI.

The J gene is TRBJ1-1, the V gene TRBV20-1; D is possibly TRBD1 (6 bases). Trimming pared 3 bases from V and 1 base from J, leaving 33 bases between. This CDR3 is 21 amino acids long. Germline lookup yields CDR1 DFQATT and CDR2 SNEGSKA (reference sequence). DNA of the CDR3: TGCAGTGCTAGTCGCCACCCCCGGGACCCAGGGGAAGGTTCGCCGAACACTGAAGCTTTCTTT. It encodes CSASRHPRDPGEGSPNTEAFF.

V is TRBV7-2 and J is TRBJ2-5; D gene uncertain. Trimming removed 0 bases from V and 6 bases from J, with 5 bases in between. Germline V CDR1 and CDR2: SGHTA, FQGNSA. The CDR3 contains 12 residues. CDR3 sequence: CASSLASQTQYF. The CDR3 nucleotides read TGTGCCAGCAGCTTAGCGAGCCAGACCCAGTACTTC.